The clone carrying this TCR beta chain is large by frequency. The antigen is not known. CDR3 length: 12 residues. From germline, CDR1 is SQVTM and CDR2 ANQGSEA. Each sample's input was approximately 270 ng genomic DNA, some 38,000 genome equivalents. The data derive from a study of T cell clusters in autoimmune cytopenias. Study details: Per sample, median TRB depth was about 52,000 reads, yielding a median about 2,000 distinct clonotypes. Findings and caveats of the study: TRB repertoire shifts in secondary cytopenia and chronic lymphocytic leukemia mostly reflected lymphoma, not autoimmunity.

TRB was amplified by touch-down multiplex PCR, primer pools A and B combined. With the multiplex PCR reads reprocessed, TCRdb shows one record per CDR3 protein and no DNA. The sample yields about 3,100 distinct CDR3 sequences, of which the top ten take up roughly 18%. This chain connects TRBV29-1 to TRBJ2-7; TCRdb designates TRBD1, a call that cannot be tested without DNA. Sequenced material: peripheral blood. This clonotype was sampled from a human donor with an autoimmune cytopenia or autoimmune hepatitis (not recorded which). This CDR3 is CSVEFNGGEQYF.